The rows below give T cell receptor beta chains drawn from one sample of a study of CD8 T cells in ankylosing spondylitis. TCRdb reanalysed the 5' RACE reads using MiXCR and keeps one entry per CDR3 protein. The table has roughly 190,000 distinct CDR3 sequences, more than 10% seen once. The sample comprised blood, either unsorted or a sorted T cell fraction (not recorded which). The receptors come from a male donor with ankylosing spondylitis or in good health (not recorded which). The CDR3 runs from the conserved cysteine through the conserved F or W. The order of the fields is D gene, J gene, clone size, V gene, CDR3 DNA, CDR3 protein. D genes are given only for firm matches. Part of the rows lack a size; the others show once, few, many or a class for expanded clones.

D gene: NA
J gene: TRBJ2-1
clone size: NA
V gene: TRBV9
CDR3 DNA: TGTGCCAGCAGCGTAACTACAGGTCTTTACAATAAGCAGTTCTTC
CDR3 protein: CASSVTTGLYNKQFF

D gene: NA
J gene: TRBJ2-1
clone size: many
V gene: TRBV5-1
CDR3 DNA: TGCGCCAGCAGCTTGGAACAGGTCAGCTCCTACAATGAGCAGTTCTTC
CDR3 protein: CASSLEQVSSYNEQFF

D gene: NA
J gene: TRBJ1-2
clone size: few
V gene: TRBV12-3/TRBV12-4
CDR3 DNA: TGTGCCAGCAGTTTAAATCCAAACTATGGCTACACCTTC
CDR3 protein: CASSLNPNYGYTF

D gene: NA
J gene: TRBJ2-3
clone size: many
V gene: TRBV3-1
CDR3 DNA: TGTGCCAGCAGCCAAGAGGGGGCCTTCGGCGCAGATACGCAGTATTTT
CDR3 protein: CASSQEGAFGADTQYF

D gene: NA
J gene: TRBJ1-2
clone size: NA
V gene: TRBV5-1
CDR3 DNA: TGCGCCAGCAGCTTGACCGGACACGGCGTGGGCTACACCTTC
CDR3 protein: CASSLTGHGVGYTF

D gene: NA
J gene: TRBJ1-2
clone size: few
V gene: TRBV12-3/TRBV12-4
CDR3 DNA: TGTGCCAGCAGTTCCCGGGCGCCCGGCTACACCTTC
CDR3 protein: CASSSRAPGYTF

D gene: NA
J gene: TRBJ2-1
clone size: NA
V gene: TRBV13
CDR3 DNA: TGTGCCAGCAGCTTAGGCGCGTCTACGGAGCAGTTCTTC
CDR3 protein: CASSLGASTEQFF

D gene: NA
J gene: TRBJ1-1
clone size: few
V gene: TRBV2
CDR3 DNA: TGTGCCAGCAGTGACCTCCGTCCCTTAATGAACACTGAAGCTTTCTTT
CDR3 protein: CASSDLRPLMNTEAFF

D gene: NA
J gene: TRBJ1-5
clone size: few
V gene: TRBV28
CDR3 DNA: TGTGCCAGCAGTATCCTAGGTGGGGGGAATCAGCCCCAGCATTTT
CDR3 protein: CASSILGGGNQPQHF

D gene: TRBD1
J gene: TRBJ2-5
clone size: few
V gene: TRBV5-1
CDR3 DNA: TGCGCCAGCAGCTCACGCAATAACAGGGGAGAGACCCAGTACTTC
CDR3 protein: CASSSRNNRGETQYF

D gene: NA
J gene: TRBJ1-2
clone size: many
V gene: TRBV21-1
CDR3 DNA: TGTGCCAACTTTTCTAGGGGACAGGGAAACTATGGCTACACCTTC
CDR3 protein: CANFSRGQGNYGYTF

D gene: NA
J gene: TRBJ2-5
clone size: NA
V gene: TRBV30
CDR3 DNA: TGTGCCTGGACTCCGGACTGGAATCAAGAGACCCAGTACTTC
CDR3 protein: CAWTPDWNQETQYF

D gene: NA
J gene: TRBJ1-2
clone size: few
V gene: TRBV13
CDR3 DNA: TGTGCCAGCAGCCCTCGGGACGGATGGAGTGGCTACACCTTC
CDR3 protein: CASSPRDGWSGYTF

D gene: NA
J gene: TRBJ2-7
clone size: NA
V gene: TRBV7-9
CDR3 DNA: TGTGCCAGCAGCCCGCGGACAGAACCGTACGAGCAGTACTTC
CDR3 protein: CASSPRTEPYEQYF

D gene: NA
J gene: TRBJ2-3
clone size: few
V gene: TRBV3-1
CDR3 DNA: TGTGCCAGCAGCCAAGATAGTAACAACCCAGATACGCAGTATTTT
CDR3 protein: CASSQDSNNPDTQYF

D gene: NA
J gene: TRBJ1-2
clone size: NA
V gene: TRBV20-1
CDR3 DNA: TGCAGTGCTAGGACGGCGAGGAGCTACACCTTC
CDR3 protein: CSARTARSYTF

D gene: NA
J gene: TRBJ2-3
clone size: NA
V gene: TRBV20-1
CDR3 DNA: TGCAGTGCCCCTCATGGGGGGGGGCCCCAAGATACGCAGTATTTT
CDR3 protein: CSAPHGGGPQDTQYF

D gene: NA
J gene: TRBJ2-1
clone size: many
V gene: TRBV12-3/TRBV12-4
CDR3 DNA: TGTGCCAGCCTCGGGAATGAGCAGTTCTTC
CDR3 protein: CASLGNEQFF

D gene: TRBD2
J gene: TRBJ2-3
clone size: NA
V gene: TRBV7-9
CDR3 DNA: TGTGCCAGCAGCCCAAAGGGACTAGAAGCCGGGGCGGATACGCAGTATTTT
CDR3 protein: CASSPKGLEAGADTQYF

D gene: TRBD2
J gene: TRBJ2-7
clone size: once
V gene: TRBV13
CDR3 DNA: TGTGCCAGCAGCCCAAGCGGACTAGCGGGTTCCTACGAGCAGTACTTC
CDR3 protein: CASSPSGLAGSYEQYF

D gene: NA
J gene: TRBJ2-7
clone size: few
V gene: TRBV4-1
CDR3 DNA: TGCGCCAGCAGCCAAGAAATCCTGGGGCGTCACGGACCGTCCTACGAGCAGTACTTC
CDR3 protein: CASSQEILGRHGPSYEQYF

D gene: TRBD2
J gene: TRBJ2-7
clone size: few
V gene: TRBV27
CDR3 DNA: TGTGCCAGCAGTTCCGGGACTAGCGGGAGTAGAGAGCAGTACTTC
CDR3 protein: CASSSGTSGSREQYF

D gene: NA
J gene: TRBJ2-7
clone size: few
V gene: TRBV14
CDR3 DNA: TGTGCCAGCAGCCAAGACCTATATCCGACAAAGCAGTACTTC
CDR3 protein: CASSQDLYPTKQYF

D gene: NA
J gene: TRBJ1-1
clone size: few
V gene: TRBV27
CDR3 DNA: TGTGCCAGCAGTCCCTTTGGCGGACTTGAAGCTTTCTTT
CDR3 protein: CASSPFGGLEAFF